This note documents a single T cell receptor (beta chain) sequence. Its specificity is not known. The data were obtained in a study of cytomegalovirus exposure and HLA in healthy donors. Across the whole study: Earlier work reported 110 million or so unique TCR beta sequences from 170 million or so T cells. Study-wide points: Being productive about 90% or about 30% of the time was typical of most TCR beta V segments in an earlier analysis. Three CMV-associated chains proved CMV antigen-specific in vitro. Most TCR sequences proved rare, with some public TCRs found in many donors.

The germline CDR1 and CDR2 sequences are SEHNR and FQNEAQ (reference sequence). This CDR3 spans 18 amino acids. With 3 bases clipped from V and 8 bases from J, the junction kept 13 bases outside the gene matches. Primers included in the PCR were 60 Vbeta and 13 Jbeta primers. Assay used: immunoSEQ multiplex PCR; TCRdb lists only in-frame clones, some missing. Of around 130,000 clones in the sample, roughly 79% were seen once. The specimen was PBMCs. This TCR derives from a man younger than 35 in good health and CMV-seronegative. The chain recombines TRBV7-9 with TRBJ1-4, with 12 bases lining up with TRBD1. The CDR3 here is CASSFSGQGAIRREKLFF. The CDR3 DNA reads TGTGCCAGCAGCTTTTCGGGACAGGGGGCTATAAGAAGAGAAAAACTGTTTTTT.